The source of this T cell receptor (beta chain) is a study of blood T cell repertoires in COVID-19. Looking at the study overall: Sites across the United States, Italy and Spain contributed samples from acute and convalescent COVID-19. PBMCs, B-cell-depleted T cells, or T cells provided the cDNA or gDNA that made up the material.

Authors' data handling: How many nucleated cells were present was estimated from reference gene primer amplification. Some clones are missing from TCRdb's copy, which holds only in-frame ones; the method was immunoSEQ multiplex PCR. Clonal size and the V and J genes are those of that table, whereas D and trimming came from the DNA. The sample has 200,000 to 300,000 clones; roughly nine tenths are singletons. The sequence came from a man in his 60s with acute or convalescent COVID-19. Source material: peripheral blood.

The DNA for the CDR3 is TGTGCCAGTGCCCCCAGGGGACAATTTTTAACTGAAGCTTTCTTT. Protein sequence: CASAPRGQFLTEAFF. This rearrangement joins TRBV19 to TRBJ1-1; a weak D match, TRBD1 (6 bases). CDR3 size: 15 residues. Trimming left V 8 bases short and J 5 bases short, with 21 bases between. Looked up from germline, CDR1 is LNHDA and CDR2 is SQIVND (reference sequence).